This T cell receptor beta chain comes out of a study of blood T cell repertoires in COVID-19. Study overall: Samples of COVID-19 (acute and convalescent) were obtained from the United States, Italy and Spain.

V shed 0 bases and J shed 1 base, with 5 bases lying between them. The CDR3 extends over 14 amino acids. CDR1 and CDR2 from the germline V gene are KGHSY and FQNENV. The repertoire was sequenced with immunoSEQ multiplex PCR; TCRdb's copy has only in-frame clones and lacks some. The data show around 250,000 clones, 86% seen once. The receptor's source is a woman aged 45-60 years who had recovered from COVID-19. The sequencing sample was made of PBMCs or T cells enriched from blood (not recorded which). The chain couples TRBV16 to TRBJ2-3; D is perhaps TRBD2 (5 bases). DNA of the CDR3: TGTGCCAGCAGCCAATCTAGCGGCACAGATACGCAGTATTTT. It codes for CASSQSSGTDTQYF.